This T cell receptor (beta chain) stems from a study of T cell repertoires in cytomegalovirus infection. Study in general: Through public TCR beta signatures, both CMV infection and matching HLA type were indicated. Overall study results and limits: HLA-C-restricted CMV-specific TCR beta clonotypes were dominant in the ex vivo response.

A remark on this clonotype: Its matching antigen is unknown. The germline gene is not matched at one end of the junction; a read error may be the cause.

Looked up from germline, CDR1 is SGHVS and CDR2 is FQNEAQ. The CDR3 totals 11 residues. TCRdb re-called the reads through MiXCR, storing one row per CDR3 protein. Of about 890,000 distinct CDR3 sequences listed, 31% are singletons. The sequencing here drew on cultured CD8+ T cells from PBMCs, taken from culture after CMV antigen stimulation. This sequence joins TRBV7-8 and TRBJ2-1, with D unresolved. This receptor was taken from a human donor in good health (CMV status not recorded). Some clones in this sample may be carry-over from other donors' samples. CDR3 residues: CANSFLDEQFF. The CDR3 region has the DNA TGTGCCAACAGCTTTTTAGATGAGCAGTTCTTC.